This record covers a single TCR beta chain. What it recognizes is unknown. The protocol was immunoSEQ multiplex PCR, while the TCRdb copy is restricted to in-frame clones and leaves out a portion. The repertoire holds roughly 300,000 clones, with about 88% as singletons. This sample stems from a study of Ad26.COV2.S vaccination and SARS-CoV-2 variants. Turning to the study itself: Once, or twice with 56 days between doses, Ad26.COV2.S was given intramuscularly. General observations from the study: Total T cell responses, in the TCR breadth and depth analyses, may have been underestimated. Greater spike-specific TCR breadth was seen in vaccine recipients than in placebo recipients.

Noted treatment: around 19 received Ad26.COV2.S at low or high dose, single or two shots; several received placebo; per-sample allocation not given. Sample collection was performed on day 63 after the first vaccine or placebo injection. An Ad26 vector was used to express Wuhan-strain SARS-CoV-2 spike as the vaccine. The V end was cut by 0 bases, the J end by 5 bases, with 7 bases between. Germline V gene data show CDR1 as MNHNY and CDR2 as SVGAGI (reference sequence). The CDR3 has 14 residues. This sequence originates from a person between 18 and 60 years old who received the Ad26.COV2.S COVID-19 vaccine or a placebo. The chain carries TRBV6-6 and TRBJ1-4; no clear D gene. The sequencing used peripheral blood, collected in a trial of Ad26.COV2.S vaccine versus placebo. CDR3 protein: CASSYSPVNEKLFF. The CDR3 DNA is TGTGCCAGCAGTTACTCTCCCGTCAATGAAAAACTGTTTTTT.